This entry lists 13 T cell receptor beta chains sequenced from one sample in a study of blood T cell repertoires in COVID-19. Profiled with immunoSEQ multiplex PCR; TCRdb holds only in-frame clones, not every one. The repertoire includes 200,000 to 300,000 clones, 75% to 90% of them detected once, and roughly 1.8% sits in the top ten. What was sequenced was peripheral blood. The source of these receptors is a young man with active or convalescent COVID-19.

V is TRBV18 and J is TRBJ1-4, with 8 bases lining up with TRBD1. The CDR3 is made up of 15 amino acids. V was clipped by 6 bases and J by 7 bases; unmatched bases: 10. CDR1 KGHSH and CDR2 LQKENI come from the germline V gene. The CDR3 nucleotides are TGTGCCAGCTCGCGGTCGGGACAGGAGGGTGAAAAACTGTTTTTT. This gives the protein CASSRSGQEGEKLFF.

The rearrangement links TRBV6-5 to TRBJ2-7; tentative D call: TRBD2 (6 bases). Germline V gene sequence: CDR1 MNHEY, CDR2 SVGAGI. There are 14 residues in the CDR3. The ends were cut back, 10 bases at V and 0 bases at J, with 16 bases in the middle. CDR3 region: CATIPGVSSYEQYF. Written as DNA, the CDR3 is TGTGCCACCATTCCGGGGGTCAGCTCCTACGAGCAGTACTTC.

The chain links TRBV15 to TRBJ2-1; D is undetermined. The length of the CDR3 is 14 residues. V was shortened by 0 bases and J by 5 bases, with 8 bases between the two germline ends. The germline gives CDR1 LNHNV, CDR2 YYDKDF (reference sequence). CDR3 bases: TGTGCCACCAGCAGAGATCACAAAAACAATGAGCAGTTCTTC. This encodes CATSRDHKNNEQFF.

This chain connects TRBV6-2 or TRBV6-3 to TRBJ1-5; 10 nucleotides align to TRBD1. This CDR3 has 15 amino acids. Germline lookup yields CDR1 MNHEY and CDR2 SVGEGT. Germline trimming cut 4 bases from V and 5 bases from J; bases unmatched to any gene: 5. The DNA for the CDR3 is TGTGCCAGCAGTTCCCGGGACAGGGGATATCAGCCCCAGCATTTT. Translated: CASSSRDRGYQPQHF.

This clone has a handful of counts. The rearrangement uses TRBV4-1 and TRBJ2-7; 9 positions agree with TRBD1. This CDR3 region has 15 residues. Per the germline V gene, CDR1 is MGHRA and CDR2 is YSYEKL. V lost 4 bases and J lost 6; bases outside the gene matches: 10. CDR3 sequence (DNA): TGCGCCAGCAGCCCCCTACAGGGGGCGCGGCGCGAGCAGTACTTC. Its protein product is CASSPLQGARREQYF.

This chain uses TRBV6-5 with TRBJ1-2, with 8 positions matching TRBD1. This CDR3 region has 12 residues. Germline V lookup: CDR1 MNHEY, CDR2 SVGAGI. V lost 10 bases, J lost 8 bases, and 9 bases stayed unmatched. The chain's CDR3 is CATRGQGPGYTF. Written as DNA, the CDR3 is TGTGCCACCCGAGGACAGGGCCCCGGCTACACCTTC.

The V and J genes are TRBV7-2 and TRBJ2-2, with 12 bases lining up with TRBD2. V lost 7 bases, J lost 1 base, and 4 bases stayed unmatched. This CDR3 region has 16 residues. Germline V gene sequence: CDR1 SGHTA, CDR2 FQGNSA. CDR3 bases: TGTGCCAGCATCCTAGCGGGGGGGCAGAACACCGGGGAGCTGTTTTTT. It translates to CASILAGGQNTGELFF.

The CDR3 protein is CASSLGDRNNEQFF. As DNA, the CDR3 is TGCGCCAGCAGCTTGGGGGACAGAAACAATGAGCAGTTCTTC. V usage is TRBV5-1 and J usage is TRBJ2-1; 7 bases fit TRBD1. Unmatched junction bases numbered 2, after V lost 0 bases and J lost 5 bases. This CDR3 has 14 residues. The germline CDR1 and CDR2 sequences are SGHRS and YFSETQ. Drawing the rest from reference TRBV5-1 and TRBJ2-1, the complete variable domain is KAGVTQTPRYLIKTRGQQVTLSCSPISGHRSVSWYQQTPGQGLQFLFEYFSETQRNKGNFPGRFSGRQFSNSRSEMNVSTLELGDSALYLCASSLGDRNNEQFFGPGTRLTVL.

A single count supports this clone. The V gene is TRBV19, the J gene TRBJ2-3; 9 bases are a match to TRBD2. The CDR3 is 18 amino acids. Germline V gene lookup returns CDR1 LNHDA and CDR2 SQIVND (reference sequence). Trimming took 3 bases from V and 1 from J; bases not matched to a gene: 11. The CDR3 loop is CASSMSLTRLAGTDTQYF. In DNA, the CDR3 is TGTGCCAGTAGTATGTCCCTGACGAGACTAGCGGGCACAGATACGCAGTATTTT.

The chain joins TRBV27 to TRBJ1-5; a possible D gene is TRBD1 (5 bases). Between the trimmed V and J ends, which lost 2 bases and 6 bases, there was a span of 11 bases. Looked up from germline, CDR1 is MNHEY and CDR2 is SMNVEV (reference sequence). The CDR3 consists of 14 residues. The CDR3 protein is CASSLVQGSQPQHF. The CDR3 DNA sequence: TGTGCCAGCAGTTTAGTGCAGGGCAGTCAGCCCCAGCATTTT.

The J gene is TRBJ2-2, the V gene TRBV7-9; D possibly corresponds to TRBD1 (6 bases). The germline gives CDR1 SEHNR, CDR2 FQNEAQ (reference sequence). V was shortened by 6 bases and J by 4 bases, with 15 bases between the two germline ends. The CDR3 is 15 amino acids. The CDR3 loop is CASRRTAVGTGELFF. The CDR3 nucleotides read TGTGCCAGCAGGCGGACAGCCGTTGGCACCGGGGAGCTGTTTTTT.

The chain uses TRBV20-1 and TRBJ2-4; a weak D match, TRBD1 (5 bases). Germline V gene sequence: CDR1 DFQATT, CDR2 SNEGSKA (reference sequence). The V end was cut by 3 bases, the J end by 6 bases, with 15 bases between. The CDR3 covers 14 residues. The CDR3 DNA reads TGCAGTGCTAGTAGGCAGGGTGGCGGAAACATTCAGTACTTC. Translating gives CSASRQGGGNIQYF.

This clone has only one observation. This sample includes further DNA sequences coding for the same CDR3. The CDR3: CASSLGQGNQPQHF. CDR3 nucleotides: TGTGCCAGCAGCTTAGGGCAGGGCAATCAGCCCCAGCATTTT. The V call is TRBV7-9, the J call TRBJ1-5; D is undetermined. Germline CDR1 reads SEHNR; CDR2 reads FQNEAQ (reference sequence). The CDR3 contains 14 residues. The germline V and J ends were trimmed by 1 base and 2 bases, with 6 bases remaining between them.